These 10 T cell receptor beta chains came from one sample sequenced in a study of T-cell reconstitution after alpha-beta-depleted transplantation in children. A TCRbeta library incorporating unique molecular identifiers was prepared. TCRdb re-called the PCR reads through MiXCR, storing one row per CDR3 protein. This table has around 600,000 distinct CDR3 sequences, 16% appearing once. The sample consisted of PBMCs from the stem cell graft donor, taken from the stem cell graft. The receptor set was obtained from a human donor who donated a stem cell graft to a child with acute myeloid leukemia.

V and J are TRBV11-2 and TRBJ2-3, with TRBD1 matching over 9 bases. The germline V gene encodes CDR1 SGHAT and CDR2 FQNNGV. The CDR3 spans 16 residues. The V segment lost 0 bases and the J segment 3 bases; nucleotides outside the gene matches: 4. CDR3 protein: CASSLDLGQGTDTQYF. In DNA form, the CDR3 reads TGTGCCAGCAGCTTAGATCTTGGACAGGGGACAGATACGCAGTATTTT. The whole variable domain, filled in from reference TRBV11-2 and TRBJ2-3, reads EAGVAQSPRYKIIEKRQSVAFWCNPISGHATLYWYQQILGQGPKLLIQFQNNGVVDDSQLPKDRFSAERLKGVDSTLKIQPAKLEDSAVYLCASSLDLGQGTDTQYFGPGTRLTVL.

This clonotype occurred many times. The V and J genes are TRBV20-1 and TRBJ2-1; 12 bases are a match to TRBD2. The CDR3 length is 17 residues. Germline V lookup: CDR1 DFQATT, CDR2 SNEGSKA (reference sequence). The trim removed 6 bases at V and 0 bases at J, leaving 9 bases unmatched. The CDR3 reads CSAPGTSGRSSYNEQFF. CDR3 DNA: TGCAGTGCACCCGGGACTAGCGGGCGGAGCTCCTACAATGAGCAGTTCTTC.

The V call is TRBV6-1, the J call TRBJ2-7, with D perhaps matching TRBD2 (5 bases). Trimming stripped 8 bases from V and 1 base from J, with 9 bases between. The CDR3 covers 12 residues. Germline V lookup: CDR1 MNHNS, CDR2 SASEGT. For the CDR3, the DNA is TGTGCCAGCGGGAAGCGGTCCTACGAGCAGTACTTC. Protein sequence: CASGKRSYEQYF.

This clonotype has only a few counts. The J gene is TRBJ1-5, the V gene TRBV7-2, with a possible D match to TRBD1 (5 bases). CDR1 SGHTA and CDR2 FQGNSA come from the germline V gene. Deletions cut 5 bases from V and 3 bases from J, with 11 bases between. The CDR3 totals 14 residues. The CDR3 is CASSLRQINQPQHF. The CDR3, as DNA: TGTGCCAGCAGCCTTCGACAGATCAATCAGCCCCAGCATTTT.

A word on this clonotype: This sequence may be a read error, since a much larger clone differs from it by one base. The CDR3 coding sequence is TGTGCCAGCAGTACGCGACCCGTAGACAGGCTGAACACTGAAGCTTACTTT. It codes for CASSTRPVDRLNTEAYF. The chain joins TRBV7-2 to TRBJ1-1; a possible D gene is TRBD1 (6 bases). This CDR3 spans 17 amino acids. Germline V gene lookup returns CDR1 SGHTA and CDR2 FQGNSA. Filled out from reference TRBV7-2 and TRBJ1-1, the complete variable domain reads GAGVSQSPSNKVTEKGKDVELRCDPISGHTALYWYRQSLGQGLEFLIYFQGNSAPDKSGLPSDRFSAERTGGSVSTLTIQRTQQEDSAVYLCASSTRPVDRLNTEAYFGQGTRLTVV.

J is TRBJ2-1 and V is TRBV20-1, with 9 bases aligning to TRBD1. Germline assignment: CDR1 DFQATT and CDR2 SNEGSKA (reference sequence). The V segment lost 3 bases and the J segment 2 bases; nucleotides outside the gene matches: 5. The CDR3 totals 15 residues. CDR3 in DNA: TGCAGTGCTAGGGGGACAGGGTTCACCTACAATGAGCAGTTCTTC. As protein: CSARGTGFTYNEQFF.

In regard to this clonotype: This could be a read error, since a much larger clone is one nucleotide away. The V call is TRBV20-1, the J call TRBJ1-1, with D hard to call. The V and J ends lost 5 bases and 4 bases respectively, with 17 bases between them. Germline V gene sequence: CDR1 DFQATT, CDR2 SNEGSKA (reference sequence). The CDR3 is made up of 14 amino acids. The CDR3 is CSAPSFRRCTEAFF. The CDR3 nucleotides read TGCAGTGCTCCGAGCTTCCGAAGATGCACTGAAGCTTTCTTT.

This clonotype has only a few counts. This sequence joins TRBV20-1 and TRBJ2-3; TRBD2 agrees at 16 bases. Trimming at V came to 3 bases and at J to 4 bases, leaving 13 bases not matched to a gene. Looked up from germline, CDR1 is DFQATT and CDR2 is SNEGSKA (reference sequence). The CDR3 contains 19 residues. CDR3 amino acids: CSARSGTGTSGGAPDTQYF. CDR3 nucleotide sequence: TGCAGTGCTAGGAGCGGCACCGGGACTAGCGGGGGGGCCCCAGATACGCAGTATTTT.

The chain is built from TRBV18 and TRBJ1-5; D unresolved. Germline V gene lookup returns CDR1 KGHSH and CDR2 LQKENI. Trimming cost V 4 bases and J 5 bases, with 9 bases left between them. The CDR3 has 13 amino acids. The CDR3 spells CASSQQRDQPQHF. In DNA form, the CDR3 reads TGTGCCAGCTCACAACAAAGGGATCAGCCCCAGCATTTT.

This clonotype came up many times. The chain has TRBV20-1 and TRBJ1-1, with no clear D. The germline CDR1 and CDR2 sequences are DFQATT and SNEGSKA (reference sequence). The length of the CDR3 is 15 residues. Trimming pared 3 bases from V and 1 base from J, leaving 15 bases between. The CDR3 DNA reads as TGCAGTGCTAGTTCCGGGTCGGCGCCGAACACTGAAGCTTTCTTT. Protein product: CSASSGSAPNTEAFF.